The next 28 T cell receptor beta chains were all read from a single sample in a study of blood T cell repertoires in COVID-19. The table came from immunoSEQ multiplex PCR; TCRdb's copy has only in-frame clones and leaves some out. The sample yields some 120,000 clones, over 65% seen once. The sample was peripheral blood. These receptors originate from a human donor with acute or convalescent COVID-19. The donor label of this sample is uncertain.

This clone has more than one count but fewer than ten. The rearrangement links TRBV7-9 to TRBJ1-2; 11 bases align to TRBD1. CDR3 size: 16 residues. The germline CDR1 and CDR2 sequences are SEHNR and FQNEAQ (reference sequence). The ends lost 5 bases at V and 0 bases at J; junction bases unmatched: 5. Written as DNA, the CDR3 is TGTGCCAGCAGCCGGGGACAGGGGGACGCTAACTATGGCTACACCTTC. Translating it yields CASSRGQGDANYGYTF.

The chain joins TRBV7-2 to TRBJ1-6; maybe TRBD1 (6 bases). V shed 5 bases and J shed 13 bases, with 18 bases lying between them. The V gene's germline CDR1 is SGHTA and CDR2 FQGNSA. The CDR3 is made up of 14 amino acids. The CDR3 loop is CASSQAGATPPLHF. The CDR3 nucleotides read TGTGCCAGCAGCCAGGCGGGGGCGACCCCGCCCCTCCACTTT.

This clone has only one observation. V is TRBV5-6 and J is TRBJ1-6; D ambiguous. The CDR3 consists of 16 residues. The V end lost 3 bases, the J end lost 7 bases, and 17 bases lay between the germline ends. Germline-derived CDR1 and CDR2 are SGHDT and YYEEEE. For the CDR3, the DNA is TGTGCCAGCAGCTCCAGGCGGACTTTGTGGAATTCACCCCTCCACTTT. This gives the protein CASSSRRTLWNSPLHF.

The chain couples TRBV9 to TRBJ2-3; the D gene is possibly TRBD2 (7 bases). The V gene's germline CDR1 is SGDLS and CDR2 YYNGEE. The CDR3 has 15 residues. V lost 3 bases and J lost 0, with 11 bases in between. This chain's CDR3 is CASSAGGASTDTQYF. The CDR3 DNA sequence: TGTGCCAGCAGCGCGGGGGGCGCAAGCACAGATACGCAGTATTTT.

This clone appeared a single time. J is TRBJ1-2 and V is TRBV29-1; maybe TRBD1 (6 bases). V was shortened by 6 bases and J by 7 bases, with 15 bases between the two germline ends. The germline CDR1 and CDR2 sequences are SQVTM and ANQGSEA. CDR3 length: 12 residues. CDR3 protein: CSVVGDIGGYTF. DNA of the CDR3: TGCAGCGTCGTGGGGGACATTGGTGGCTACACCTTC.

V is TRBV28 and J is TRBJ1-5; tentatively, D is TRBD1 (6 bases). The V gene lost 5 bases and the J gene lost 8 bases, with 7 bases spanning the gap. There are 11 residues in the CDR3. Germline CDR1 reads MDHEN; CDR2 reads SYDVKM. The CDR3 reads CASSDRKPQHF. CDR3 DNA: TGTGCCAGCAGTGACAGGAAGCCCCAGCATTTT. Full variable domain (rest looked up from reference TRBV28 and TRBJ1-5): DVKVTQSSRYLVKRTGEKVFLECVQDMDHENMFWYRQDPGLGLRLIYFSYDVKMKEKGDIPEGYSVSREKKERFSLILESASTNQTSMYLCASSDRKPQHFGDGTRLSIL.

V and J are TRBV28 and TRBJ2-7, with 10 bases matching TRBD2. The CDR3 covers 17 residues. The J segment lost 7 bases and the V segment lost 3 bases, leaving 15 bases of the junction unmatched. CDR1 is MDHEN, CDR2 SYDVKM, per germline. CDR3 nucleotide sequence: TGTGCCAGCAGTTTTCGGCTAGCGGGGGTTATCTCGGGAGAGCAGTACGTC. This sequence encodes CASSFRLAGVISGEQYV.

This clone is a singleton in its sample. In DNA, the CDR3 is TGTGCCAGCAGTCCGGGGACTAGTACGAATACGCAGTATTTT. Translation: CASSPGTSTNTQYF. The chain couples TRBV2 to TRBJ2-3; 8 bases line up with TRBD2. Trimming took 5 bases from V and 7 from J; bases not matched to a gene: 8. CDR1 is SNHLY and CDR2 is FYNNEI in the germline V gene. The CDR3 runs to 14 residues.

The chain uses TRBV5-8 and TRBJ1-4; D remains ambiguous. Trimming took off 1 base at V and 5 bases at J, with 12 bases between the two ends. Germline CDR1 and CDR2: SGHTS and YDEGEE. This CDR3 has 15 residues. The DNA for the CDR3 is TGTGCCAGCAGCTTGCTCCGGGGTGAAAATGAAAAACTGTTTTTT. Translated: CASSLLRGENEKLFF.

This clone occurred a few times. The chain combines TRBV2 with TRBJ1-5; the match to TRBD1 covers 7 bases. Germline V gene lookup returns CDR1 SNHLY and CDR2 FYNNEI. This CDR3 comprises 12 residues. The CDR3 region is CAVQGEHQPQHF. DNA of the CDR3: TGTGCAGTTCAGGGGGAGCATCAGCCCCAGCATTTT.

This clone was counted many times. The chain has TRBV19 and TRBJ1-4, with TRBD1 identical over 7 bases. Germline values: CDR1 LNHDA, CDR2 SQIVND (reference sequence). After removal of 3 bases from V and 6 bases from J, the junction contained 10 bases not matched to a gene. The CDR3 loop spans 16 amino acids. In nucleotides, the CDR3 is TGTGCCAGTAGTATGAGAACAGGGGATTTGGATGAAAAACTGTTTTTT. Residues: CASSMRTGDLDEKLFF.

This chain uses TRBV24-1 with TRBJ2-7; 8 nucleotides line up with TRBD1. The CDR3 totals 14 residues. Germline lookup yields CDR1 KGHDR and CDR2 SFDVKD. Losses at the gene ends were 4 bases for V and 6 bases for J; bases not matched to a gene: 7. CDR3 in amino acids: CATSDQGQAAEQYF. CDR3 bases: TGTGCCACCAGTGACCAGGGACAGGCAGCCGAGCAGTACTTC.

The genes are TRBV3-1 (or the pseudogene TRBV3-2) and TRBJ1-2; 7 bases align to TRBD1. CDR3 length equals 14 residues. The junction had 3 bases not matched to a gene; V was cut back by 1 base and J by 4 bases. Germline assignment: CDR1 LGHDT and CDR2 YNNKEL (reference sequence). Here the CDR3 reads CASSQGQGGYGYTF. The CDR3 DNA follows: TGTGCCAGCAGCCAAGGACAGGGAGGCTATGGCTACACCTTC.

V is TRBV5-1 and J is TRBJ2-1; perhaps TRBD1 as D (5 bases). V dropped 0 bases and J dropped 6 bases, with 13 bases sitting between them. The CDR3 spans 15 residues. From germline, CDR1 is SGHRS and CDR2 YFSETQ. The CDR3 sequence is CASSLGQGLGNEQFF. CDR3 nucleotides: TGCGCCAGCAGCTTGGGCCAGGGTCTCGGCAATGAGCAGTTCTTC.

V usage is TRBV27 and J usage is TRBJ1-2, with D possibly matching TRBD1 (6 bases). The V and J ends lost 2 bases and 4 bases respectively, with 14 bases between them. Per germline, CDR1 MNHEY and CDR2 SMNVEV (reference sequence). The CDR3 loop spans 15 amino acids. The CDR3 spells CASSLTPTGFYGYTF. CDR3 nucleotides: TGTGCCAGCAGTTTAACCCCAACAGGGTTCTATGGCTACACCTTC.

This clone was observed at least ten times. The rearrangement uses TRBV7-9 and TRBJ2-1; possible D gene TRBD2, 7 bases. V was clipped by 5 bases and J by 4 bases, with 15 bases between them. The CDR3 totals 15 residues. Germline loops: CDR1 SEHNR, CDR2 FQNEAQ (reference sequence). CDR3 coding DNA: TGTGCCAGCAGCCCCGGGCGGGGGCGATACAATGAGCAGTTCTTC. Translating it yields CASSPGRGRYNEQFF.

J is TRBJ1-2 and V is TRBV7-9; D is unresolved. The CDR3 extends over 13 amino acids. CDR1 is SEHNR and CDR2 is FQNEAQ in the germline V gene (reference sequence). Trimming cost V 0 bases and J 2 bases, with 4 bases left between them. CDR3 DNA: TGTGCCAGCAGCTTAGCCCAGAACTATGGCTACACCTTC. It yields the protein CASSLAQNYGYTF.

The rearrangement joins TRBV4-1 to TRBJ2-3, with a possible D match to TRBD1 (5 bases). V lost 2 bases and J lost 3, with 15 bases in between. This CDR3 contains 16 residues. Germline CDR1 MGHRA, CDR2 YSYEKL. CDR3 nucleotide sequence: TGCGCCAGCAGCCAACCCCTCCTTGCAGGGACAGATACGCAGTATTTT. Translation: CASSQPLLAGTDTQYF.

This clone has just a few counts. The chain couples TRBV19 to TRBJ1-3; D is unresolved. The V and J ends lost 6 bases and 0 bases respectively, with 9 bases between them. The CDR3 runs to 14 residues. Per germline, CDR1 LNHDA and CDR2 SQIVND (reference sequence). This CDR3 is CASSAGDSGNTIYF. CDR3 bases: TGTGCCAGTAGCGCGGGCGACTCTGGAAACACCATATATTTT.

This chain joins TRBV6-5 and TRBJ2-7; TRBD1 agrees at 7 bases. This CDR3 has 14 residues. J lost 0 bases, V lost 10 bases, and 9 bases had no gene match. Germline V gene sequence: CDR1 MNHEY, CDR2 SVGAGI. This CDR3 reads CATVWGQSSYEQYV. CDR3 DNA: TGTGCCACCGTCTGGGGACAGAGCTCCTACGAGCAGTACGTC.

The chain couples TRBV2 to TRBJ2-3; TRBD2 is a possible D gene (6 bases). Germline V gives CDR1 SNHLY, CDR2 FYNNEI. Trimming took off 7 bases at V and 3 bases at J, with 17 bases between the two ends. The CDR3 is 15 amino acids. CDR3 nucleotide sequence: TGTGCCAGCAAAAGGGACTCCCCAACGACAGATACGCAGTATTTT. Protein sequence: CASKRDSPTTDTQYF. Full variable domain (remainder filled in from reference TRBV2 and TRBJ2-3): EPEVTQTPSHQVTQMGQEVILRCVPISNHLYFYWYRQILGQKVEFLVSFYNNEISEKSEIFDDQFSVERPDGSNFTLKIRSTKLEDSAMYFCASKRDSPTTDTQYFGPGTRLTVL.

The CDR3, as DNA: TGTGCCAGCAGTGCGACAGGGAGGTCCTACGAGCAGTACTTC. Protein sequence: CASSATGRSYEQYF. The chain combines TRBV6-1 with TRBJ2-7, with a possible D match to TRBD1 (7 bases). The length of the CDR3 is 14 residues. Trimming pared 4 bases from V and 1 base from J, leaving 11 bases between. CDR1 and CDR2 (germline): MNHNS, SASEGT.

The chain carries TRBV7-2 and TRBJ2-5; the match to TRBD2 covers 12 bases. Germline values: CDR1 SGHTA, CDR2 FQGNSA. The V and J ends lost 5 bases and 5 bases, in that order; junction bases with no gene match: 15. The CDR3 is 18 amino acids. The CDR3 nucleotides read TGTGCCAGCAGCCCCGATCTCCTAGCGGGGGGGGTAGGTGAGACCCAGTACTTC. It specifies CASSPDLLAGGVGETQYF.

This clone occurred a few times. The CDR3 loop is CASSQASGWSEAFF. In DNA form, the CDR3 reads TGTGCCAGCAGCCAAGCCAGCGGCTGGTCTGAAGCTTTCTTT. V and J are TRBV3-1 (or the pseudogene TRBV3-2) and TRBJ1-1; D remains ambiguous. CDR1 and CDR2 (germline): LGHDT, YNNKEL (reference sequence). The length of the CDR3 is 14 residues. Trimming took off 1 base at V and 6 bases at J, with 12 bases between the two ends.

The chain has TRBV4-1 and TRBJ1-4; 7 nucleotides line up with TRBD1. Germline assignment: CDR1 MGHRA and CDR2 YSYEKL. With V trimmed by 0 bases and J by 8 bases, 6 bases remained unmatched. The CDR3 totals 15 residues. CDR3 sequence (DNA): TGCGCCAGCAGCCAAGAAGACAGGGTAGGAGAAAAACTGTTTTTT. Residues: CASSQEDRVGEKLFF.

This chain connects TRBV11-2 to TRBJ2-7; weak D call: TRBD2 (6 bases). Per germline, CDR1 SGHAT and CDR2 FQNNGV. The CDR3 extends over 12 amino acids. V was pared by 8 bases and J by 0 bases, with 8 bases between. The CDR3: CASGGSSYEQYV. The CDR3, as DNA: TGTGCCAGCGGGGGGAGCTCCTACGAGCAGTACGTC.

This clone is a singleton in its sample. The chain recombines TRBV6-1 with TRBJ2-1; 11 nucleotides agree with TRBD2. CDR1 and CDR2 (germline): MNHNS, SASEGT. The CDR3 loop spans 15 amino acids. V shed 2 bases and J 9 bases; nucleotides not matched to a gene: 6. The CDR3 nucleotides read TGTGCCAGCAGTGAACTTAGCGGGGGGGCGGGTGAGCAGTTCTTC. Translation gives CASSELSGGAGEQFF.

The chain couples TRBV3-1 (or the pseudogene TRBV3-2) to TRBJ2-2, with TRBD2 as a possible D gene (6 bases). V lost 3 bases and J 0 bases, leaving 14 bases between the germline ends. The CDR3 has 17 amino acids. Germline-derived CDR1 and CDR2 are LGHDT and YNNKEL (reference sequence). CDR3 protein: CASSHGRERANTGELFF. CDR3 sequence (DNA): TGTGCCAGCAGCCATGGCCGGGAGCGGGCGAACACCGGGGAGCTGTTTTTT.